The 21 T cell receptor beta chains below come from one sample, sequenced in a study of TIL therapy for anti-PD-1-resistant metastatic lung cancer. Time point specified: pre-treatment sample, taken before nivolumab and TIL therapy. Sequencing used immunoSEQ v3. Profiling relied on immunoSEQ multiplex PCR, and the TCRdb table lists in-frame clones only, not all of them. This table has 30,000 to 45,000 clones, around 79% appearing once. Sequences were derived from blood, sampled at baseline. These receptors all stem from a person aged 25 to 85 with non-small cell lung cancer.

This chain joins TRBV13 and TRBJ2-5; 12 bases map to TRBD2. The CDR3 has 16 residues. J was trimmed by 5 bases and V by 5 bases; bases with no gene match: 9. Per the germline V gene, CDR1 is PRHDT and CDR2 is FYEKMQ (reference sequence). The CDR3 here is CASSGTSGGTWETQYF. The CDR3 DNA follows: TGTGCCAGCAGCGGAACTAGCGGGGGGACATGGGAGACCCAGTACTTC.

The rearrangement joins TRBV5-1 to TRBJ2-1, with D uncertain. Looked up from germline, CDR1 is SGHRS and CDR2 is YFSETQ. V was trimmed by 2 bases and J by 0 bases, leaving 9 bases between them. The CDR3 is made up of 15 amino acids. CDR3 loop: CASSFLARSYNEQFF. The CDR3 DNA is TGCGCCAGCAGCTTTCTCGCGCGCTCCTACAATGAGCAGTTCTTC.

The rearrangement links TRBV9 to TRBJ2-1, with D perhaps matching TRBD1 or TRBD2 (6 bases each). V was pared by 4 bases and J by 7 bases, with 18 bases between. Germline CDR1 SGDLS, CDR2 YYNGEE. The CDR3 contains 15 residues. In DNA, the CDR3 is TGTGCCAGCAGCAGAAGCCCAGGGGAGGAGAATGAGCAGTTCTTC. Its translation is CASSRSPGEENEQFF.

The chain carries TRBV13 and TRBJ1-2; a possible D gene is TRBD1 (6 bases). The V gene lost 2 bases and the J gene lost 7 bases, with 8 bases spanning the gap. CDR3 length: 12 residues. The V gene's germline CDR1 is PRHDT and CDR2 FYEKMQ (reference sequence). This chain's CDR3 is CASSLKGGGYTF. Here the CDR3 DNA reads TGTGCCAGCAGCTTAAAAGGGGGTGGCTACACCTTC. Looking up the rest from reference TRBV13 and TRBJ1-2 gives the full variable domain: AAGVIQSPRHLIKEKRETATLKCYPIPRHDTVYWYQQGPGQDPQFLISFYEKMQSDKGSIPDRFSAQQFSDYHSELNMSSLELGDSALYFCASSLKGGGYTFGSGTRLTVV.

The V gene is TRBV7-6, the J gene TRBJ2-3; 11 positions agree with TRBD1. V shed 5 bases and J 4 bases; nucleotides not matched to a gene: 8. This CDR3 has 16 residues. Germline CDR1 and CDR2: SGHVS and FNYEAQ. The chain's CDR3 is CASSPKTGQGADTQYF. Here the CDR3 DNA reads TGTGCCAGCAGCCCTAAGACGGGACAGGGGGCAGATACGCAGTATTTT.

The V and J genes are TRBV4-1 and TRBJ2-7; 8 bases are shared with TRBD2. V trimming: 3 bases; J trimming: 2 bases; junction bases outside the gene matches: 12. There are 17 residues in the CDR3. From germline, CDR1 is MGHRA and CDR2 YSYEKL. The CDR3 loop is CASSQPPGTGGPYEQYF. CDR3 nucleotide sequence: TGCGCCAGCAGCCAGCCTCCCGGAACGGGGGGGCCCTACGAGCAGTACTTC.

This clone was detected only once. The chain is built from TRBV20-1 and TRBJ2-1, with D possibly being TRBD1 (6 bases). Trimming removed 6 bases at V and 9 bases at J, with 12 bases between. This CDR3 contains 11 residues. Germline lookup yields CDR1 DFQATT and CDR2 SNEGSKA (reference sequence). The CDR3 spells CSARGTGEQFF. The DNA of the CDR3 is TGCAGTGCCAGGGGCACAGGTGAGCAGTTCTTC.

V gene TRBV5-1 combines with J gene TRBJ2-1; no clear D. Per germline, CDR1 SGHRS and CDR2 YFSETQ. V was trimmed by 0 bases and J by 6 bases, leaving 7 bases between them. CDR3 size: 13 residues. The CDR3 DNA reads TGCGCCAGCAGCTTGGCCCTTAGCAATGAGCAGTTCTTC. As protein: CASSLALSNEQFF.

The V call is TRBV13, the J call TRBJ1-4, with 8 bases identical to TRBD1. Germline trimming cut 0 bases from V and 7 bases from J; bases unmatched to any gene: 7. CDR1 PRHDT and CDR2 FYEKMQ come from the germline V gene (reference sequence). The CDR3 is 16 amino acids. CDR3 loop: CASSLGGRGHGEKLFF. The DNA for the CDR3 is TGTGCCAGCAGCTTAGGAGGCAGGGGGCATGGTGAAAAACTGTTTTTT.

J is TRBJ2-6 and V is TRBV7-6; D not resolved. The CDR3 is 14 residues long. V lost 5 bases and J lost 0, with 5 bases in between. CDR1 is SGHVS, CDR2 FNYEAQ, per germline. The CDR3, as DNA: TGTGCCAGCAGCCATGACTCTGGGGCCAACGTCCTGACTTTC. This gives the protein CASSHDSGANVLTF.

The chain carries TRBV6-1 and TRBJ1-5; D unclear. The CDR3 covers 16 residues. The germline V and J ends were trimmed by 0 bases and 0 bases, with 9 bases remaining between them. Germline CDR1 reads MNHNS; CDR2 reads SASEGT. CDR3 loop: CASSEALGSSNQPQHF. CDR3 bases: TGTGCCAGCAGTGAAGCGCTAGGGAGTAGCAATCAGCCCCAGCATTTT.

This clone has a single count. The chain couples TRBV6-5 to TRBJ2-5; 10 positions agree with TRBD2. In germline, CDR1 is MNHEY, CDR2 SVGAGI. The CDR3 totals 14 residues. Trimming removed 4 bases from V and 5 bases from J; junction bases left unmatched: 4. CDR3 bases: TGTGCCAGCAGTTTAACGGGACTAGCGGAGACCCAGTACTTC. Protein sequence: CASSLTGLAETQYF.

The V call is TRBV7-9, the J call TRBJ2-7; unclear D gene. The V and J ends lost 5 bases and 6 bases respectively, with 11 bases between them. CDR3 length: 12 amino acids. Germline V gives CDR1 SEHNR, CDR2 FQNEAQ (reference sequence). The CDR3 sequence is CASSPTSGEQYF. DNA for the CDR3: TGTGCCAGCAGCCCTACGTCAGGCGAGCAGTACTTC.

This chain connects TRBV21-1 to TRBJ1-2; the table names TRBD1, a call not compared with the DNA. TRBV21-1 is a pseudogene. The CDR3 has 13 residues. CDR3 amino acids: CASKTGGAEGYTF. The CDR3 DNA reads TGTGCCAGCAAGACAGGGGGCGCGGAAGGCTACACCTTC.

This chain joins TRBV5-4 and TRBJ2-6; D is perhaps TRBD2 (5 bases). The V and J ends lost 2 bases and 3 bases respectively, with 9 bases between them. CDR3 length equals 15 residues. Germline V gene data show CDR1 as SGHNT and CDR2 as YYREEE (reference sequence). The CDR3 DNA follows: TGTGCCAGCAGCTTCGGGGAAAGTGGGGCCAACGTCCTGACTTTC. It translates to CASSFGESGANVLTF.

The V gene is TRBV12-2, the J gene TRBJ2-2. TRBV12-2 is reported as a pseudogene. The length of the CDR3 is 13 residues. CDR3 in amino acids: CASQDELPGELFF. The CDR3 nucleotides are TGTGCAAGTCAGGACGAACTTCCCGGGGAGCTGTTTTTT.

The rearrangement uses TRBV7-8 and TRBJ1-6; TRBD1 matches at 9 bases. Germline lookup yields CDR1 SGHVS and CDR2 FQNEAQ. This CDR3 is 15 amino acids long. After removal of 3 bases from V and 10 bases from J, the junction contained 7 bases not matched to a gene. Here the CDR3 DNA reads TGTGCCAGCAGCTTGGGACAGGGTGAGGGGTCACCCCTCCACTTT. This encodes CASSLGQGEGSPLHF.

The chain employs TRBV19 and TRBJ1-4; no reliable D call. Between the trimmed V and J ends, which lost 9 bases and 5 bases, there was a span of 13 bases. The CDR3 spans 13 residues. CDR1 and CDR2 from the germline V gene are LNHDA and SQIVND (reference sequence). The CDR3 DNA reads as TGTGCCAGCCTCAACAGAGAGAATGAAAAACTGTTTTTT. As protein: CASLNRENEKLFF.

The chain is built from TRBV5-4 and TRBJ2-2, with 8 bases aligning to TRBD1. CDR1 and CDR2 (germline): SGHNT, YYREEE (reference sequence). V gave up 0 bases and J gave up 5 bases; unmatched junction bases: 6. CDR3 length equals 16 residues. CDR3 sequence (DNA): TGTGCCAGCAGCTTGGTGCAGGGGGCTGGGACCGGGGAGCTGTTTTTT. Protein sequence: CASSLVQGAGTGELFF.

The chain employs TRBV9 and TRBJ2-7, with D perhaps being TRBD1 or TRBD2 (6 bases each). The CDR3 covers 15 residues. The germline V gene encodes CDR1 SGDLS and CDR2 YYNGEE. V lost 4 bases and J lost 1, with 15 bases in between. DNA for the CDR3: TGTGCCAGCAGCCCATCCACGGGGGCGTCCTACGAGCAGTACTTC. This sequence encodes CASSPSTGASYEQYF.

The chain employs TRBV5-4 and TRBJ2-4; 7 bases are shared with TRBD2. The germline CDR1 and CDR2 sequences are SGHNT and YYREEE (reference sequence). CDR3 size: 14 residues. Trimming removed 7 bases from V and 8 bases from J; junction bases left unmatched: 12. CDR3 DNA sequence: TGTGCCAGCGGACGCGGGGGAGGGGTCGACATTCAGTACTTC. Amino acid sequence: CASGRGGGVDIQYF.